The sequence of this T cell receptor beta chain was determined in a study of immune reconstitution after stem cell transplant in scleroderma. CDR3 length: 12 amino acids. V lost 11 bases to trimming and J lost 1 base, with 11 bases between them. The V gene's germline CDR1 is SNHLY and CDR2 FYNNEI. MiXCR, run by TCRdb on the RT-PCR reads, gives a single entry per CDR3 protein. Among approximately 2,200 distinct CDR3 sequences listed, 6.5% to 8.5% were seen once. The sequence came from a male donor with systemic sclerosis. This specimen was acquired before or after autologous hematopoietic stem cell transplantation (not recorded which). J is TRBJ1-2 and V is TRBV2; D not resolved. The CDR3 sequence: CAVRVFNYGYTF. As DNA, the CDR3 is TGTGCCGTCCGAGTGTTTAACTATGGCTACACCTTC.